This section outlines one T cell receptor beta chain sequence together with its context. Its antigen is not known. Data came from immunoSEQ multiplex PCR; TCRdb stores just in-frame clones and leaves some out. The sample carries some 1.5 million clones, 96% recorded once. Trimming at V came to 1 base and at J to 8 bases, leaving 7 bases not matched to a gene. Germline values: CDR1 SEHNR, CDR2 FQNEAQ (reference sequence). The CDR3 contains 15 residues. These data are taken from a study of shared clonotypes between healthy human individuals. Overall study findings and caveats: An anticipated effect of sequencing depth on clonotype sharing among donors was recognized.

V is TRBV7-9 and J is TRBJ1-2; TRBD1 aligns across 10 bases. The source of this sequence is a man younger than 40 in good health. Material: naive CD4+ T cells sorted from blood. Stated subset: CD45RA+ positively selected. This CDR3 is CASSLVGGTGVGYTF. The CDR3 nucleotides read TGTGCCAGCAGCTTAGTTGGCGGGACAGGGGTAGGCTACACCTTC.